Listed below are T cell receptor beta chains from one sample, sequenced in a study of beta chain features in type 1 diabetes. The repertoire was sequenced with immunoSEQ multiplex PCR; TCRdb's copy has only in-frame clones and lacks some. The sample records about 160,000 clones, approximately 8.1% being singletons. The specimen sequenced was central memory CD4+ T cells from blood. The receptor source for this set is a woman aged 40 to 49 with type 1 diabetes. Each CDR3 is given with its conserved first and last residue. The D gene is left open where the match is weak. Where a row states a size, it is once, few, many or the class of an expanded clone; other rows omit it.

cdr3_length	v_call	d_call	j_call	clone_size	cdr3_aa	cdr3_nt
15	TRBV28	TRBD1	TRBJ1-6	.	CASTQRDRDSSPLHF	TGTGCCAGCACCCAACGGGACAGGGACAGTTCACCCCTCCACTTT
16	TRBV30	.	TRBJ1-1	.	CAWSQGTSRRGTEAFF	TGTGCCTGGAGTCAAGGGACAAGCAGACGGGGCACTGAAGCTTTCTTT
13	TRBV4-3	.	TRBJ1-1	.	CASSQEGYTEAFF	TGCGCCAGCAGCCAAGAGGGCTACACTGAAGCTTTCTTT
13	TRBV2	.	TRBJ2-2	few	CASSESLTGELFF	TGTGCCAGCAGTGAGTCGTTGACCGGGGAGCTGTTTTTT
14	TRBV27	TRBD1	TRBJ1-6	few	CASSPNRGNSPLHF	TGTGCCAGCAGCCCCAACAGGGGTAATTCACCCCTCCACTTT
16	TRBV4-1	.	TRBJ1-2	.	CASSQEAASNSYGYTF	TGCGCCAGCAGCCAAGAAGCCGCGAGCAATAGCTATGGCTACACCTTC
16	TRBV29-1	TRBD2	TRBJ2-5	many	CSVEPSGGAGAETQYF	TGCAGCGTTGAACCCTCCGGGGGAGCGGGGGCGGAGACCCAGTACTTC
12	TRBV7-2	TRBD1	TRBJ2-7	.	CASSPTGGEQYF	TGTGCCAGCAGCCCGACAGGGGGGGAGCAGTACTTC
16	TRBV4-1	.	TRBJ1-4	few	CASSRPNRVSSEKLFF	TGCGCCAGCAGCCGCCCCAACAGGGTTTCTTCTGAAAAACTGTTTTTT
15	TRBV7-8	.	TRBJ1-2	few	CASSPAAGGGYGYTF	TGTGCCAGCAGCCCGGCGGCGGGGGGCGGCTATGGCTACACCTTC
15	TRBV13	TRBD2	TRBJ2-7	few	CASSLARLAGAEQYF	TGTGCCAGCAGCTTAGCCCGACTAGCGGGAGCCGAGCAGTACTTC
11	TRBV29-1	.	TRBJ2-2	few	CSVEGFGELFF	TGCAGCGTCGAGGGTTTCGGGGAGCTGTTTTTT
13	TRBV11-2	.	TRBJ2-3	few	CASSLGTRDTQYF	TGTGCCAGCAGCTTAGGGACACGAGATACGCAGTATTTT
12	TRBV7-9	.	TRBJ2-7	.	CASSLGFREQYF	TGTGCCAGCAGCTTAGGGTTTCGGGAGCAGTACTTC
14	TRBV7-9	.	TRBJ1-5	few	CASSSSLPSQPQHF	TGTGCCAGCAGCTCTTCACTGCCGAGTCAGCCCCAGCATTTT
14	TRBV11-1	.	TRBJ2-2	.	CASSITRDTGELFF	TGTGCCAGCAGCATTACTAGGGACACCGGGGAGCTGTTTTTT
14	TRBV7-9	.	TRBJ1-4	.	CASSLASGDEKLFF	TGTGCCAGCAGCTTAGCGTCGGGGGATGAAAAACTGTTTTTT
13	TRBV9	.	TRBJ1-2	few	CASSVGEDYGYTF	TGTGCCAGCAGCGTTGGGGAGGACTATGGCTACACCTTC
13	TRBV28	TRBD1	TRBJ1-2	.	CASWDRTNYGYTF	TGTGCCAGCTGGGACAGGACTAACTATGGCTACACCTTC